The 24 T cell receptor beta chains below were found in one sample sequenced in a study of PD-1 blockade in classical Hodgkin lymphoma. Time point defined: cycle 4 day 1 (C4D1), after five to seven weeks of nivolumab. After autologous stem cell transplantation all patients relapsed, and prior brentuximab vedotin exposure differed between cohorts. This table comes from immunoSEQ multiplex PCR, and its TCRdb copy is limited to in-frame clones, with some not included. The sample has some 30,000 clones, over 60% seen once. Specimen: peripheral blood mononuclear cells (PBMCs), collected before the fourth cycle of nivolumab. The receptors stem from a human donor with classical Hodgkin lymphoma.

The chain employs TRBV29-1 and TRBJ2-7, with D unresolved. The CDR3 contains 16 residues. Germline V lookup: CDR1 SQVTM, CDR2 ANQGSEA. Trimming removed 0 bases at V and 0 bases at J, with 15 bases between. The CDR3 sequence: CSVEEGIDGDSYEQYF. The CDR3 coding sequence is TGCAGCGTTGAAGAGGGAATAGATGGGGACTCCTACGAGCAGTACTTC.

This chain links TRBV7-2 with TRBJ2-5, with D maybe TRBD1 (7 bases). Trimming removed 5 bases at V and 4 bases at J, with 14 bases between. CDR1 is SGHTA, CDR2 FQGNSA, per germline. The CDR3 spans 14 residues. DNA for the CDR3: TGTGCCAGCAGCCTCCAGGGGGGAGCAGAGACCCAGTACTTC. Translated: CASSLQGGAETQYF.

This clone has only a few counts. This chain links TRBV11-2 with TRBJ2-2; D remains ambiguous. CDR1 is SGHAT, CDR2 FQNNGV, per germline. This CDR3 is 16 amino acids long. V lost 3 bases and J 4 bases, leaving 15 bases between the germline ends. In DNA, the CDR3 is TGTGCCAGCAGCTTCCTTTCTGGAGTTTCCACCGGGGAGCTGTTTTTT. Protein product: CASSFLSGVSTGELFF.

CDR3 bases: TGTGCCAGCAGCTTGTCAACCGAGCAGTACTTC. Protein sequence: CASSLSTEQYF. The chain joins TRBV5-5 to TRBJ2-7; D unresolved. V was cut by 1 base and J by 6 bases, with 5 bases left in between. This CDR3 region has 11 residues. In germline, CDR1 is SGHKS, CDR2 YYEKEE (reference sequence).

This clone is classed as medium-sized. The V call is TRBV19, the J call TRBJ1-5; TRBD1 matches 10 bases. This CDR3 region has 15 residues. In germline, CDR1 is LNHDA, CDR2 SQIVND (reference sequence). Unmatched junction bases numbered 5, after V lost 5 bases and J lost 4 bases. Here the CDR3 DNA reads TGTGCCAGTAGTGGAGGACAGGGGGGTAATCAGCCCCAGCATTTT. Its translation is CASSGGQGGNQPQHF.

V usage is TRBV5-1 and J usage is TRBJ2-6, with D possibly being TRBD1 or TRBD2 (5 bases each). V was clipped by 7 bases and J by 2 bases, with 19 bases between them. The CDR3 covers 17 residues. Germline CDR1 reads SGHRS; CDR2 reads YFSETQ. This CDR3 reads CASQFNGAKTGANVLTF. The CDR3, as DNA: TGCGCCAGCCAATTTAACGGGGCAAAAACTGGGGCCAACGTCCTGACTTTC.

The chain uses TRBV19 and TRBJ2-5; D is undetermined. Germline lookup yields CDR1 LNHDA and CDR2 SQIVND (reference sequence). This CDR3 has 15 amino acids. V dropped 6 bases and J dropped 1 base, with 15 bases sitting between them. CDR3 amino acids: CASSPPGYLQETQYF. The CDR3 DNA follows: TGTGCCAGTAGCCCCCCTGGGTACCTCCAAGAGACCCAGTACTTC.

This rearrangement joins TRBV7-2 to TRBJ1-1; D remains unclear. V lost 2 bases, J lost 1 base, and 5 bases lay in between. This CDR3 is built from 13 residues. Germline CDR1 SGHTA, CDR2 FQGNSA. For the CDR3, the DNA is TGTGCCAGCAGCTTAAAGGAGAACACTGAAGCTTTCTTT. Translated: CASSLKENTEAFF.

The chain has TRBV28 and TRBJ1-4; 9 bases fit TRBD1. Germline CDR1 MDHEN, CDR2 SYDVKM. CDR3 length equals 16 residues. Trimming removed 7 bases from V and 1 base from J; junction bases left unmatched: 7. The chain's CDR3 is CASTRQGVETNEKLFF. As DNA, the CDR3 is TGTGCCAGCACCAGACAGGGGGTGGAAACTAATGAAAAACTGTTTTTT.

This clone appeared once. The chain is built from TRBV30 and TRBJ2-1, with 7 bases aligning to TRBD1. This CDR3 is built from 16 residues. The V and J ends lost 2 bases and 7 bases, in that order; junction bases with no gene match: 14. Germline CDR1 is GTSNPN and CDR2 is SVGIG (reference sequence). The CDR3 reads CAWSYGQWTGLNEQFF. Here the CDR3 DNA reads TGTGCCTGGAGTTACGGCCAATGGACAGGTCTGAATGAGCAGTTCTTC.

In nucleotides, the CDR3 is TGTGCCAGCAGGGACAGGGCTGAGACCCAGTACTTC. Its protein product is CASRDRAETQYF. The V and J genes are TRBV27 and TRBJ2-5; 8 nucleotides agree with TRBD1. This CDR3 has 12 amino acids. V trimming: 6 bases; J trimming: 5 bases; junction bases outside the gene matches: 2. Germline V lookup: CDR1 MNHEY, CDR2 SMNVEV (reference sequence).

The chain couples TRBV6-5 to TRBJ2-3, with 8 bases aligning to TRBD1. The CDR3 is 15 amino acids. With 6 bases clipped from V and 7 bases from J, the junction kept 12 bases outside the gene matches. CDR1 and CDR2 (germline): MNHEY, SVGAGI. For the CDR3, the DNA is TGTGCCAGCAGCGGCGGGACAGGTCGGGATCATACGCAGTATTTT. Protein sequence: CASSGGTGRDHTQYF.

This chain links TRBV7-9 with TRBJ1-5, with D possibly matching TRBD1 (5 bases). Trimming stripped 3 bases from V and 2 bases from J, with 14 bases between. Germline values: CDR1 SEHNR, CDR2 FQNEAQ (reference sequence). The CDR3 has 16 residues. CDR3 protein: CASSFADSLGNQPQHF. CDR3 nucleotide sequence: TGTGCCAGCAGCTTCGCTGACAGTCTCGGCAATCAGCCCCAGCATTTT.

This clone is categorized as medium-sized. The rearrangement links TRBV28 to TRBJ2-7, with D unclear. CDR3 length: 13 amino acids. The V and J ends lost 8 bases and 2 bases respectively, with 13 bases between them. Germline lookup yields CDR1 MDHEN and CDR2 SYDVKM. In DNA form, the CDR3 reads TGTGCCAGCTCCATCGGAGTAGCCTACGAGCAGTACTTC. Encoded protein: CASSIGVAYEQYF.

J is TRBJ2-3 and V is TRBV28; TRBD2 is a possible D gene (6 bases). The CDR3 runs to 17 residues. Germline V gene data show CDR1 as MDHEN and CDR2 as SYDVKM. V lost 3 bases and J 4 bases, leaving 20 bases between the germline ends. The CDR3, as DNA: TGTGCCAGCAGTTTCCGGATCCCCCGGGACTCGGCAGATACGCAGTATTTT. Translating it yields CASSFRIPRDSADTQYF.

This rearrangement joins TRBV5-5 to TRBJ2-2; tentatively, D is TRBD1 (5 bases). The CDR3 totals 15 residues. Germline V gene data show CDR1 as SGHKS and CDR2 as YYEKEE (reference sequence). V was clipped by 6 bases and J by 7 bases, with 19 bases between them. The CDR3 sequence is CASNFLVGAVGELFF. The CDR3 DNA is TGTGCCAGCAACTTCTTGGTAGGGGCGGTCGGGGAGCTGTTTTTT.

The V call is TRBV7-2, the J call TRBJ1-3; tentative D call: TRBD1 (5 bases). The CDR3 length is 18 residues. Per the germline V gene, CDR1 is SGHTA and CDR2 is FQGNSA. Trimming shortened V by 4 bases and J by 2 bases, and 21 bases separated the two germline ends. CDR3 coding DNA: TGTGCCAGCAGCTCTCTCCCTCCTACAGGTTCAGCTGGAAACACCATATATTTT. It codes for CASSSLPPTGSAGNTIYF. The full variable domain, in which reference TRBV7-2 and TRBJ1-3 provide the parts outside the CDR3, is GAGVSQSPSNKVTEKGKDVELRCDPISGHTALYWYRQSLGQGLEFLIYFQGNSAPDKSGLPSDRFSAERTGGSVSTLTIQRTQQEDSAVYLCASSSLPPTGSAGNTIYFGEGSWLTVV.

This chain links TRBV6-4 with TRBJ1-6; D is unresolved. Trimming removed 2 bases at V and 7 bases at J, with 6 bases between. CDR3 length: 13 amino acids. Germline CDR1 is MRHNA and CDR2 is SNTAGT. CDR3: CASSDQPNSPLHF. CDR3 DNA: TGTGCCAGCAGTGACCAGCCCAATTCACCCCTCCACTTT.

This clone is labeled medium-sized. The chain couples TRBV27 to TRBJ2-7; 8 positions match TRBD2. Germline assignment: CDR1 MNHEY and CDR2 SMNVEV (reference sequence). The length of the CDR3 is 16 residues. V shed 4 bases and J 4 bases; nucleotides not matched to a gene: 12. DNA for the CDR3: TGTGCCAGCAGTTCCTCGAGCGGGGGTGGAAAGTACGAGCAGTACTTC. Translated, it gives CASSSSSGGGKYEQYF.

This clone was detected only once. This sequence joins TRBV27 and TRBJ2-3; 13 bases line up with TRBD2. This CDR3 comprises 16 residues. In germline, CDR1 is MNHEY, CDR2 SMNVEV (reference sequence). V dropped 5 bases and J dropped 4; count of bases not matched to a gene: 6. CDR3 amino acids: CASSPRLAGGSDTQYF. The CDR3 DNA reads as TGTGCCAGCAGTCCACGACTAGCGGGGGGTTCAGATACGCAGTATTTT.

CDR3 DNA sequence: TGTGCCAGCAGCTCCAGTCGAGGGGTGATATACGAGCAGTACTTC. Residues: CASSSSRGVIYEQYF. The genes are TRBV7-2 and TRBJ2-7; TRBD1 or TRBD2 may be the D gene (5 bases each). V lost 4 bases and J lost 4, with 17 bases in between. Germline loops: CDR1 SGHTA, CDR2 FQGNSA. This CDR3 region has 15 residues. Complete variable domain (other parts from reference TRBV7-2 and TRBJ2-7): GAGVSQSPSNKVTEKGKDVELRCDPISGHTALYWYRQSLGQGLEFLIYFQGNSAPDKSGLPSDRFSAERTGGSVSTLTIQRTQQEDSAVYLCASSSSRGVIYEQYFGPGTRLTVT.

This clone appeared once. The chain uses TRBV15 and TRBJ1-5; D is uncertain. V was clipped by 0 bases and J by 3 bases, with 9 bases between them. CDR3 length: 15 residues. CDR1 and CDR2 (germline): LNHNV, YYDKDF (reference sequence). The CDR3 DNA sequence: TGTGCCACCAGCAGAGATCCGGCGGTCAATCAGCCCCAGCATTTT. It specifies CATSRDPAVNQPQHF.

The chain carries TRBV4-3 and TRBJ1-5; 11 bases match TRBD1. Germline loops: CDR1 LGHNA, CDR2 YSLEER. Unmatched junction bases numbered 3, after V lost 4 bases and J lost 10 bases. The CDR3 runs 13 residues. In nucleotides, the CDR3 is TGCGCCAGCAGCCGGACAGGGGGCTCCCCCCAGCATTTT. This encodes CASSRTGGSPQHF.

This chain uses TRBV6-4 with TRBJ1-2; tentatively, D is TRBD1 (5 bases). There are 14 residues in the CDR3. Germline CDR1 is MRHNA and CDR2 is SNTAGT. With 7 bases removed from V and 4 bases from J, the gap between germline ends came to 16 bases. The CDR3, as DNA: TGTGCCAGCAAGGCAACCAGGGAGGGCTATGGCTACACCTTC. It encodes CASKATREGYGYTF.